This T cell receptor (beta chain) was found in a study of long-term antiretroviral therapy in people with HIV. Researchers ran immunoSEQ v3.0 at survey level. Sequencing had a target that covered 40,000-50,000 T-cell genomes per sample. Profiled with immunoSEQ multiplex PCR; TCRdb holds only in-frame clones, not every one. Among 8,000 to 10,000 clones listed, 84% were seen once. Held in samples before DNA extraction were about 0.85-10 million cryopreserved PBMC. Germline-derived CDR1 and CDR2 are GTSNPN and SVGIG (reference sequence). The CDR3 spans 11 residues. With 5 bases removed from V and 0 bases from J, the gap between germline ends came to 4 bases. Regarding this clone: No antigen is known for it.

The study, taken as a whole, reports: Increased diversity was seen after ART, yet it remained lower than in transplant donor controls. Samples were collected from the mid-2000s to the late 2010s under possibly less effective ART regimens.

The rearrangement joins TRBV30 to TRBJ1-1; D not certain. This specimen consisted of unsorted PBMCs, obtained 0.3 years before starting antiretroviral therapy. The TCR originated in a young man with HIV. The CDR3 DNA is TGTGCCTGGCTGATGAACACTGAAGCTTTCTTT. It codes for CAWLMNTEAFF.